The rows below give T cell receptor beta chains drawn from one sample of a study of Ad26.COV2.S vaccination and SARS-CoV-2 variants. TCRdb keeps only in-frame clones here, not all; method: immunoSEQ multiplex PCR. The top ten clones hold more than 1.5% of a sample with about 410,000 clones, about 90% of them seen once. Sample: peripheral blood, taken in a trial of Ad26.COV2.S vaccine versus placebo. Receptors were obtained from a person aged 18-60 years who received the Ad26.COV2.S COVID-19 vaccine or a placebo. Both conserved end residues are part of each CDR3. A D gene is named only where the DNA matches it firmly. Clone size is not always given. Where it is, it says once, few, many or a class for expanded clones.

CDR3 protein | CDR3 DNA | clone size | J gene | V gene | D gene
CASSLWPYNEQFF | TGTGCCAGCAGCTTGTGGCCGTACAATGAGCAGTTCTTC | - | TRBJ2-1 | TRBV7-9 | -
CASSPRWGQGSGYTF | TGTGCCAGCAGCCCACGTTGGGGACAGGGTTCCGGCTACACCTTC | - | TRBJ1-2 | TRBV5-4 | TRBD1
CASSLGDGASDTQYF | TGTGCCAGCAGCTTAGGGGACGGGGCATCAGATACGCAGTATTTT | - | TRBJ2-3 | TRBV7-7 | -
CASSIRDNYGYTF | TGTGCCAGTAGTATCCGGGACAACTATGGCTACACCTTC | - | TRBJ1-2 | TRBV19 | -
CASSEQTGVSGNTIYF | TGTGCCAGCAGTGAACAGACAGGGGTCTCTGGAAACACCATATATTTT | - | TRBJ1-3 | TRBV25-1 | TRBD1
CASSQVGRGGGNEKLFF | TGTGCCAGCAGCCAAGTCGGCAGGGGAGGCGGTAATGAAAAACTGTTTTTT | once | TRBJ1-4 | TRBV3-1/TRBV3-2 | -
CASSPRQVGGYPQETQYF | TGTGCCAGCAGCCCGCGACAGGTCGGGGGCTATCCCCAAGAGACCCAGTACTTC | once | TRBJ2-5 | TRBV11-2 | -
CASCDIRGNKNIQYF | TGTGCCAGCTGCGATATCAGGGGGAACAAAAACATTCAGTACTTC | - | TRBJ2-4 | TRBV19 | TRBD1
CASSVLAGGPFNEQYF | TGTGCCAGCAGCGTATTAGCGGGGGGGCCTTTTAACGAGCAGTACTTC | - | TRBJ2-7 | TRBV9 | TRBD2
CASSARTGGLNTEAFF | TGTGCCAGCAGCGCGCGGACAGGGGGCTTGAACACTGAAGCTTTCTTT | - | TRBJ1-1 | TRBV7-9 | TRBD1
CASSQIPSGGSPLHF | TGTGCCAGCAGCCAAATACCCTCCGGTGGGTCACCCCTCCACTTT | - | TRBJ1-6 | TRBV3-1/TRBV3-2 | -
CASKGAAGWGPTGELFF | TGTGCCAGCAAGGGGGCCGCCGGTTGGGGTCCCACCGGGGAGCTGTTTTTT | - | TRBJ2-2 | TRBV13 | TRBD1
CAISPRQNWNTEAFF | TGTGCCATTAGTCCGCGACAGAATTGGAACACTGAAGCTTTCTTT | once | TRBJ1-1 | TRBV11-2 | -
CASRPRDRSQPQHF | TGTGCCAGCAGACCTCGGGACAGGAGTCAGCCCCAGCATTTT | - | TRBJ1-5 | TRBV6-2/TRBV6-3 | TRBD1
CASKGTTNSYEQYF | TGCGCCAGCAAAGGGACAACTAATTCCTACGAGCAGTACTTC | - | TRBJ2-7 | TRBV5-1 | -
CASSTGSSGANVLTF | TGTGCCAGCAGCACAGGGAGCTCTGGGGCCAACGTCCTGACTTTC | - | TRBJ2-6 | TRBV7-2 | -
CASSLGQGVYGYTF | TGTGCCAGCAGCTTAGGACAGGGGGTCTATGGCTACACCTTC | - | TRBJ1-2 | TRBV7-9 | TRBD1
CASNKDYYGYTF | TGTGCCAGCAATAAAGACTATTATGGCTACACCTTC | - | TRBJ1-2 | TRBV5-6 | -
CASSYSKGAPLGYTF | TGTGCCAGCAGTTACTCGAAAGGGGCCCCCCTTGGCTACACCTTC | - | TRBJ1-2 | TRBV6-5 | -
CSASAGITGELFF | TGCAGTGCTAGTGCGGGGATCACCGGGGAGCTGTTTTTT | - | TRBJ2-2 | TRBV20-1 | -
CASREDGGHLYGYTF | TGTGCCAGCAGAGAAGATGGAGGACACCTTTATGGCTACACCTTC | - | TRBJ1-2 | TRBV2 | -
CASGPSGGADTQYF | TGTGCTAGTGGTCCTAGCGGGGGGGCCGATACGCAGTATTTT | - | TRBJ2-3 | TRBV12-5 | TRBD2
CASSLAGSYNSPLHF | TGTGCCAGCAGCTTAGCTGGCAGCTATAATTCACCCCTCCACTTT | - | TRBJ1-6 | TRBV7-2 | -
CASSHKHDGETQYF | TGCGCCAGCAGCCACAAACATGATGGAGAGACCCAGTACTTC | - | TRBJ2-5 | TRBV5-1 | -
CASSVAQIQFF | TGTGCCAGCAGCGTTGCCCAAATTCAGTTCTTC | few | TRBJ2-1 | TRBV5-6 | -
CASSLYGHQYYEQYF | TGTGCCAGCAGCTTATACGGTCATCAGTACTACGAGCAGTACTTC | - | TRBJ2-7 | TRBV7-8 | -
CASSLSVLEKLFF | TGTGCCAGCAGCTTAAGTGTCTTAGAAAAACTGTTTTTT | - | TRBJ1-4 | TRBV7-2 | -
CASIEGQGLFYGYTF | TGTGCCAGCATTGAAGGACAGGGTCTTTTCTATGGCTACACCTTC | - | TRBJ1-2 | TRBV7-2 | TRBD1
CASSSTYQETQYF | TGTGCCAGCAGCTCGACGTACCAAGAGACCCAGTACTTC | - | TRBJ2-5 | TRBV5-4 | -
CASSQLGQGAAGTEAFF | TGCGCCAGCAGCCAACTGGGACAGGGGGCGGCGGGCACTGAAGCTTTCTTT | - | TRBJ1-1 | TRBV4-1 | TRBD1
CASSFRGDRGTGELFF | TGTGCCAGCAGCTTTAGGGGAGATAGGGGCACCGGGGAGCTGTTTTTT | - | TRBJ2-2 | TRBV7-6 | -
CATGQDYGYTF | TGTGCCACCGGGCAGGACTATGGCTACACCTTC | - | TRBJ1-2 | TRBV15 | -
CASSEVGGSVAGNTIYF | TGTGCCAGCAGTGAAGTCGGAGGTTCAGTTGCTGGAAACACCATATATTTT | - | TRBJ1-3 | TRBV2 | -
CASSPPGDRDKAFF | TGCGCCAGCAGCCCACCCGGGGACAGGGATAAGGCTTTCTTT | - | TRBJ1-1 | TRBV4-1 | TRBD1
CAISEEGESNQPQHF | TGTGCCATCAGTGAAGAGGGTGAGAGCAATCAGCCCCAGCATTTT | once | TRBJ1-5 | TRBV10-3 | -
CASSVVPGGADTQYF | TGTGCCAGCAGCGTAGTACCCGGGGGGGCAGATACGCAGTATTTT | - | TRBJ2-3 | TRBV9 | TRBD2
CASSLIRQGFSYNEQFF | TGTGCCAGCAGCTTGATACGACAGGGGTTCTCCTACAATGAGCAGTTCTTC | - | TRBJ2-1 | TRBV7-9 | TRBD1
CASRRDGYEQYF | TGTGCCAGCAGGCGTGACGGCTACGAGCAGTACTTC | - | TRBJ2-7 | TRBV6-6 | -
CAWSDGGYEQFF | TGTGCCTGGAGCGACGGCGGGTATGAGCAGTTCTTC | once | TRBJ2-1 | TRBV30 | -
CASSLQYYEQYF | TGTGCCAGCAGCCTTCAGTACTACGAGCAGTACTTC | - | TRBJ2-7 | TRBV14 | -